This TCR beta chain was sequenced in a study of shared clonotypes between healthy human individuals. Findings and limits, study-wide: Clonotypes which were not shared had lower generation probabilities than clonotypes that all four donors shared. Memory subsets had estimated richness that was generally smaller than that of naive subsets.

Using immunoSEQ multiplex PCR, the repertoire was profiled, and TCRdb retains in-frame clones only, with some absent. The sample has around 2,000,000 clones; more than 85% are singletons. Naive CD8 populations comprised CD45RO-negative cells positively selected for CCR7, excluding terminally differentiated effector memory CD45RA+ cells. This CDR3 spans 13 amino acids. Germline-derived CDR1 and CDR2 are MDHEN and SYDVKM. With 8 bases clipped from V and 2 bases from J, the junction kept 0 bases outside the gene matches. In the case of this clone: The antigen remains unidentified.

Sequencing was done on a sample of naive CD8+ T cells from PBMCs. V and J are TRBV28 and TRBJ1-5, with TRBD1 matching over 10 bases. This clonotype was obtained from a man younger than 35 in good health. Some clones in this sample may be carry-over from other donors' samples. The CDR3 region has the DNA TGTGCCAGCGGGACAGGGGGCAATCAGCCCCAGCATTTT. It is translated as CASGTGGNQPQHF.